Each of the 14 T cell receptor beta chains below was sequenced from the same sample in a study of cytotoxic CD8 clonotypes in ibrutinib-treated CLL. Profiled with immunoSEQ multiplex PCR; TCRdb holds only in-frame clones, not every one. The data show some 130,000 clones, with 70% to 80% seen just once and about 4.7% held by the top ten. Sequenced material: PBMCs, taken after 24 months of ibrutinib treatment. The receptors derive from a human donor with chronic lymphocytic leukemia.

The rearrangement uses TRBV7-5 and TRBJ2-7; whether TRBD2, the table's D call, matches the DNA was not checked. TRBV7-5 is termed a pseudogene. The CDR3 has 15 residues. The CDR3 DNA is TGTGCCAGAAGCTTCGTGGGGACTCCATCGTGGGAGCAGTACTTC. Residues: CARSFVGTPSWEQYF.

The rearrangement joins TRBV5-1 to TRBJ2-2; D gene ambiguous. V was cut by 3 bases and J by 0 bases, with 3 bases left in between. This CDR3 contains 13 residues. Per the germline V gene, CDR1 is SGHRS and CDR2 is YFSETQ. CDR3 sequence: CASSYTNTGELFF. The DNA for the CDR3 is TGCGCCAGCAGCTACACGAACACCGGGGAGCTGTTTTTT.

This clone has just a few counts. The CDR3 loop reads CAISESGDTEAFF. DNA of the CDR3: TGTGCCATCAGTGAGTCGGGGGACACTGAAGCTTTCTTT. The genes are TRBV10-3 and TRBJ1-1, with D possibly being TRBD1 (5 bases). V lost 0 bases to trimming and J lost 3 bases, with 5 bases between them. The CDR3 consists of 13 residues. CDR1 is ENHRY and CDR2 is SYGVKD in the germline V gene.

In regard to this clone: The sample has other DNA sequences that encode this CDR3 too. The V and J genes are TRBV11-3 and TRBJ2-1; the D is unclear. Trimming took off 1 base at V and 0 bases at J, with 7 bases between the two ends. Germline assignment: CDR1 SGHNT and CDR2 YENEEA. CDR3 length equals 15 residues. CDR3 loop: CASSLAGTSYNEQFF. The DNA for the CDR3 is TGTGCCAGCAGCTTAGCGGGCACCTCCTACAATGAGCAGTTCTTC.

V is TRBV9 and J is TRBJ2-5; 7 bases match TRBD2. V lost 4 bases to trimming and J lost 5 bases; unmatched junction nucleotides: 5. Germline CDR1 and CDR2: SGDLS and YYNGEE. This CDR3 is built from 13 residues. The CDR3 bases are TGTGCCAGCAGCCCGCGGGAGTCGGAGACCCAGTACTTC. Protein sequence: CASSPRESETQYF.

This clone was detected only once. The chain recombines TRBV5-1 with TRBJ2-3; D not resolved. Germline CDR1 reads SGHRS; CDR2 reads YFSETQ. The CDR3 has 13 amino acids. V lost 0 bases, J lost 6 bases, and 8 bases lay in between. The CDR3 loop reads CASSLGQRDTQYF. The CDR3 coding sequence is TGCGCCAGCAGCTTGGGCCAAAGGGATACGCAGTATTTT.

The rearrangement links TRBV28 to TRBJ1-5, with D possibly matching TRBD1 (6 bases). There are 10 residues in the CDR3. Looked up from germline, CDR1 is MDHEN and CDR2 is SYDVKM. V dropped 8 bases and J dropped 12 bases, with 11 bases sitting between them. DNA of the CDR3: TGTGCCAGCGGGGGGGCATACCAGCATTTT. It encodes CASGGAYQHF.

About this clone itself: This specimen includes other DNA sequences encoding the same CDR3. V is TRBV6-5 and J is TRBJ1-5; 7 nucleotides match TRBD1. After removal of 2 bases from V and 6 bases from J, the junction contained 4 bases not matched to a gene. The CDR3 covers 14 residues. Germline CDR1 is MNHEY and CDR2 is SVGAGI. DNA of the CDR3: TGTGCCAGCAGTTACGGGCAGGGGGGTCAGCCCCAGCATTTT. Encoded protein: CASSYGQGGQPQHF.

This sequence joins TRBV4-2 and TRBJ1-5; perhaps TRBD1 as D (6 bases). Looked up from germline, CDR1 is LGHNA and CDR2 is YNFKEQ. V was trimmed by 0 bases and J by 5 bases, leaving 11 bases between them. The CDR3 is made up of 15 amino acids. The CDR3 DNA reads as TGTGCCAGCAGCCAAGATCCCGGGGGCCATCAGCCCCAGCATTTT. Protein product: CASSQDPGGHQPQHF.

The V gene is TRBV19, the J gene TRBJ1-5, with TRBD1 matching over 9 bases. CDR1 and CDR2 from the germline V gene are LNHDA and SQIVND (reference sequence). The CDR3 has 16 amino acids. V was clipped by 8 bases and J by 1 base; unmatched bases: 9. The CDR3 loop is CASRLRGTGSNQPQHF. CDR3 sequence (DNA): TGTGCCAGTCGGTTACGCGGGACAGGGAGCAATCAGCCCCAGCATTTT.

The chain recombines TRBV27 with TRBJ2-5; the match to TRBD1 covers 7 bases. Per the germline V gene, CDR1 is MNHEY and CDR2 is SMNVEV (reference sequence). This CDR3 is 15 amino acids long. The V and J ends lost 1 base and 7 bases, in that order; junction bases with no gene match: 9. The CDR3 sequence is CASSLFGTAQGTQYF. In nucleotides, the CDR3 is TGTGCCAGCAGTTTATTCGGGACAGCCCAGGGGACCCAGTACTTC.

The chain uses TRBV7-3 and TRBJ1-2; D remains ambiguous. V dropped 4 bases and J dropped 7 bases, with 28 bases sitting between them. The CDR3 is 18 amino acids. Germline values: CDR1 SGHTA, CDR2 FQGTGA. The CDR3 here is CASSSPDPGRSPHFGYTF. CDR3 DNA sequence: TGTGCCAGCAGCTCCCCCGACCCCGGACGGAGCCCCCACTTTGGCTACACCTTC.

The chain links TRBV5-1 to TRBJ2-4; D could derive from TRBD1 or TRBD2 (5 bases each). Germline loops: CDR1 SGHRS, CDR2 YFSETQ. The CDR3 has 13 amino acids. The V and J ends lost 4 bases and 4 bases respectively, with 9 bases between them. The CDR3 protein is CASSPGTKNIQYF. The CDR3 nucleotides are TGCGCCAGCAGCCCCGGGACGAAAAACATTCAGTACTTC.

This clone was detected only once. This chain joins TRBV18 and TRBJ2-1; 9 nucleotides agree with TRBD2. This CDR3 region has 16 residues. V was clipped by 1 base and J by 7 bases; unmatched bases: 8. From germline, CDR1 is KGHSH and CDR2 LQKENI. The chain's CDR3 is CASSPQGGLAPNEQFF. The CDR3 nucleotides read TGTGCCAGCTCACCACAGGGGGGACTAGCTCCAAATGAGCAGTTCTTC. The full variable domain, rest sourced from reference TRBV18 and TRBJ2-1, is NAGVMQNPRHLVRRRGQEARLRCSPMKGHSHVYWYRQLPEEGLKFMVYLQKENIIDESGMPKERFSAEFPKEGPSILRIQQVVRGDSAAYFCASSPQGGLAPNEQFFGPGTRLTVL.